Listed below are T cell receptor beta chains from one sample, sequenced in a study of T-cell memory formation after mild COVID-19. TCRdb itself ran the 5' RACE reads through MiXCR, one entry per CDR3 protein. The sample gives approximately 500,000 distinct CDR3 sequences, around 25% of which show up once; around 13% is in the top ten. The source material was PBMCs or a T cell subset sorted from them (not recorded which). All receptors derive from an adult woman who had mild COVID-19 (a few samples of this study predate the infection). Cell type and time point are not known. CDR3s include the opening cysteine and the closing phenylalanine or tryptophan. The order of the fields is J gene, V gene, clone size, CDR3 protein. Some rows have no size entry. The others give once, few or many, or a class for an expanded clone.

TRBJ1-4,TRBV20-1,NA,CSARYGQISTNEKLFF
TRBJ1-6,TRBV5-1,few,CASSLGLTSPLHF
TRBJ2-1,TRBV29-1,NA,CSVSSRGSSYNEQFF
TRBJ2-3,TRBV2,NA,CASKQGAVGTTDTQYF
TRBJ2-1,TRBV24-1,many,CATSDWTSGYTYGEQFF
TRBJ2-3,TRBV5-1,few,CASSRTSGGTGDTQYF
TRBJ1-2,TRBV29-1,NA,CSVPWKDGYTF
TRBJ2-1,TRBV4-1,NA,CASSQSLSQSKNEQFF
TRBJ2-7,TRBV7-9,NA,CASSQGLAGVSAYEQYF
TRBJ1-1,TRBV6-6,many,CASSYLGQSNTEAFF
TRBJ2-7,TRBV3-1,many,CASSQGPVWARVLSYEQYF
TRBJ2-1,TRBV19,many,CASGQVVANNEQFF
TRBJ2-1,TRBV29-1,few,CSVEGLAVYNEQFF
TRBJ1-1,TRBV9,NA,CASSVGDSSEAFF
TRBJ2-7,TRBV12-3/TRBV12-4,few,CASSPSTRGLAGTYEQYF
TRBJ2-1,TRBV20-1,few,CSASLYNEQFF
TRBJ2-7,TRBV28,NA,CASSTPGRGSYEQYF
TRBJ2-7,TRBV4-3,NA,CASSVLSGGGEQYF
TRBJ1-1,TRBV12-3/TRBV12-4,NA,CASSFRRGTEAFF
TRBJ2-2,TRBV20-1,NA,CSARTGGNTGELFF
TRBJ2-5,TRBV11-3,many,CASSLGAGRQEETQYF
TRBJ1-2,TRBV6-6,NA,CASSYGQLYGYTF
TRBJ2-1,TRBV14,NA,CASSQGGTAKQFF
TRBJ2-5,TRBV5-1,few,CASSFSLAGWETQYF
TRBJ2-7,TRBV18,NA,CASSPGLEIYEQYF
TRBJ1-1,TRBV12-3/TRBV12-4,NA,CASSLLGGFEAFF
TRBJ2-7,TRBV5-1,NA,CASSLNAGEQYF
TRBJ2-7,TRBV12-3/TRBV12-4,NA,CASSYNTYEQYF
TRBJ2-1,TRBV7-3,NA,CASSLRQGPNEQFF
TRBJ2-1,TRBV7-2,NA,CASSLRVEQFF
TRBJ2-3,TRBV5-1,few,CASSLWGGNQDTQYF
TRBJ1-1,TRBV19,NA,CASGDYTEAFF
TRBJ2-1,TRBV20-1,few,CSASAGRGYNEQFF
TRBJ2-7,TRBV7-9,NA,CASSHNPGSGGTEQYF
TRBJ1-2,TRBV7-9,NA,CASSLYGNGYTF
TRBJ2-1,TRBV4-1,NA,CASSQEEAGVYNEQFF
TRBJ2-1,TRBV5-4,NA,CASSIPQRDPYNEQFF